These 21 T cell receptor beta chains were all obtained from the same sample, sequenced in a study of blood T cell repertoires in COVID-19 (TCRdb year 2020). Library creation used the immunoSEQ multiplex PCR assay. TCRdb took over this immuneACCESS table, retaining in-frame rearrangements with V and J assigned. Such tables are incomplete; in checked studies, under half of the missing clones stem from an unresolved V gene, and the remainder is unexplained. A total of about 75,000 clones appear in this sample, around 72% of them only once. Of the sample, 2.5% to 3% falls within the top ten clones. Sequencing was carried out using peripheral blood. These receptors were obtained from a human donor with acute or convalescent COVID-19. The donor label of this sample is uncertain.

The V call is TRBV2, the J call TRBJ2-1, with 9 nucleotides matching TRBD1. The J segment lost 9 bases and the V segment lost 0 bases, leaving 9 bases of the junction unmatched. The CDR3 spans 16 residues. From germline, CDR1 is SNHLY and CDR2 FYNNEI. The CDR3 DNA reads TGTGCCAGCAGTGAAGCGGGGGACAGGGCGCCTTTTGAGCAGTTCTTC. It encodes CASSEAGDRAPFEQFF.

The chain joins TRBV28 to TRBJ2-3; TRBD2 might be the D (5 bases). The CDR3 totals 14 residues. Looked up from germline, CDR1 is MDHEN and CDR2 is SYDVKM. Trimming removed 6 bases at V and 6 bases at J, with 16 bases between. The CDR3 is CASSPTGMGDTQYF. The CDR3 DNA reads as TGTGCCAGCAGCCCGACCGGGATGGGGGATACGCAGTATTTT.

This rearrangement joins TRBV19 to TRBJ1-3; D call uncertain. Trimming stripped 10 bases from V and 0 bases from J, with 13 bases between. From germline, CDR1 is LNHDA and CDR2 SQIVND (reference sequence). This CDR3 is built from 14 residues. This CDR3 reads CATRTASSGNTIYF. The CDR3 region has the DNA TGTGCCACTCGGACTGCAAGCTCTGGAAACACCATATATTTT.

This clone was counted once. The V gene is TRBV3-1 (or the pseudogene TRBV3-2), the J gene TRBJ2-1; TRBD2 aligns across 8 bases. The CDR3 loop spans 13 amino acids. Germline CDR1 is LGHDT and CDR2 is YNNKEL (reference sequence). The trim removed 3 bases at V and 6 bases at J, leaving 1 base unmatched. The CDR3 coding sequence is TGTGCCAGCAGCCAGCTAGCGGGCAATGAGCAGTTCTTC. Translating gives CASSQLAGNEQFF.

The chain couples TRBV2 to TRBJ2-3, with D possibly being TRBD2 (6 bases). CDR3 size: 16 residues. Trimming shortened V by 4 bases and J by 7 bases, and 21 bases separated the two germline ends. Germline CDR1 reads SNHLY; CDR2 reads FYNNEI. CDR3 residues: CASSVPVAGGTNTQYF. The CDR3 nucleotides read TGTGCCAGCAGTGTCCCCGTGGCTGGGGGGACGAATACGCAGTATTTT.

The chain recombines TRBV4-3 with TRBJ2-7; D is unclear. The CDR3 contains 15 residues. Germline V gene lookup returns CDR1 LGHNA and CDR2 YSLEER. With 4 bases removed from V and 1 base from J, the gap between germline ends came to 14 bases. The CDR3: CASSPDLARSYEQYF. The DNA of the CDR3 is TGCGCCAGCAGCCCCGATCTCGCGAGGTCCTACGAGCAGTACTTC.

The V and J genes are TRBV5-5 and TRBJ2-7; D may be TRBD1 (5 bases). The germline V gene has CDR1 SGHKS and CDR2 YYEKEE (reference sequence). CDR3 length equals 13 residues. Trimming cost V 0 bases and J 3 bases, with 7 bases left between them. The CDR3 coding sequence is TGTGCCAGCAGCTTGGCAGGGTACTACGAGCAGTACTTC. This translates into CASSLAGYYEQYF.

The V call is TRBV19, the J call TRBJ1-4; no definite D call. CDR3 length equals 14 residues. V dropped 8 bases and J dropped 0 bases, with 10 bases sitting between them. CDR1 is LNHDA and CDR2 is SQIVND in the germline V gene (reference sequence). The CDR3 bases are TGTGCCAGTGCCATAAGCCCAACTAATGAAAAACTGTTTTTT. Amino acid sequence: CASAISPTNEKLFF.

This chain links TRBV5-4 with TRBJ2-5, with a weak D call TRBD2 (6 bases). The CDR3 length is 13 residues. Per germline, CDR1 SGHNT and CDR2 YYREEE (reference sequence). With 4 bases removed from V and 2 bases from J, the gap between germline ends came to 9 bases. CDR3 region: CASSAGGQETQYF. The CDR3 nucleotides read TGTGCCAGCAGCGCTGGGGGGCAAGAGACCCAGTACTTC.

This clone was picked up a small number of times. The chain carries TRBV11-2 and TRBJ1-4; D may be TRBD1 (6 bases). Germline V lookup: CDR1 SGHAT, CDR2 FQNNGV. The V and J ends lost 0 bases and 7 bases respectively, with 21 bases between them. The CDR3 totals 18 residues. Here the CDR3 reads CASSLDRRQGKGGEKLFF. In DNA form, the CDR3 reads TGTGCCAGCAGCTTAGATCGACGCCAGGGGAAAGGTGGTGAAAAACTGTTTTTT.

This rearrangement joins TRBV7-2 to TRBJ1-2, with a weak D call TRBD1 (5 bases). Germline CDR1 SGHTA, CDR2 FQGNSA. The CDR3 runs 15 residues. Trimming took off 1 base at V and 2 bases at J, with 11 bases between the two ends. The CDR3 region has the DNA TGTGCCAGCAGCTTAGACGCTAGGGGAAACTATGGCTACACCTTC. Encoded protein: CASSLDARGNYGYTF.

The chain couples TRBV7-2 to TRBJ2-3, with D possibly matching TRBD2 (5 bases). Germline-derived CDR1 and CDR2 are SGHTA and FQGNSA. Trimming removed 5 bases from V and 7 bases from J, with 13 bases in between. CDR3 length: 13 residues. CDR3 amino acids: CASSQTSEHTQYF. The DNA for the CDR3 is TGTGCCAGCAGCCAAACTAGTGAGCATACGCAGTATTTT.

V and J are TRBV3-1 (or the pseudogene TRBV3-2) and TRBJ1-6; D gene uncertain. The CDR3 consists of 14 residues. Trimming cost V 1 base and J 7 bases, with 8 bases left between them. Germline CDR1 is LGHDT and CDR2 is YNNKEL (reference sequence). The chain's CDR3 is CASSQGTRNSPLHF. CDR3 in DNA: TGTGCCAGCAGCCAAGGGACTAGAAATTCACCCCTCCACTTT.

This clone is a singleton in its sample. The V and J genes are TRBV3-1 (or the pseudogene TRBV3-2) and TRBJ1-5, with D possibly TRBD1 on 6 matching bases. The CDR3 extends over 14 amino acids. Germline V gene data show CDR1 as LGHDT and CDR2 as YNNKEL (reference sequence). V dropped 3 bases and J dropped 3 bases, with 9 bases sitting between them. The CDR3 loop is CASSHGQINQPQHF. CDR3 sequence (DNA): TGTGCCAGCAGCCATGGACAGATCAATCAGCCCCAGCATTTT.

A single count supports this clone. This chain links TRBV12-5 with TRBJ1-1; no reliable D call. The V and J ends lost 3 bases and 4 bases respectively, with 6 bases between them. The length of the CDR3 is 12 residues. Per germline, CDR1 LGHNT and CDR2 FRNRAP. CDR3 DNA sequence: TGTGCTAGTGGTTTCGACTTCACTGAAGCTTTCTTT. Residues: CASGFDFTEAFF.

The chain joins TRBV10-1 to TRBJ2-1, with 16 nucleotides matching TRBD2. The junction had 10 bases not matched to a gene; V was cut back by 6 bases and J by 5 bases. Germline lookup yields CDR1 WNHNN and CDR2 SYGVQD (reference sequence). This CDR3 is built from 18 residues. This chain's CDR3 is CASSGTSGGAEKNNEQFF. The CDR3 DNA reads TGCGCCAGCAGCGGGACTAGCGGGGGGGCCGAGAAGAACAATGAGCAGTTCTTC.

This clone was seen a few times. V is TRBV28 and J is TRBJ2-3; the D gene is possibly TRBD2 (6 bases). This CDR3 is 16 amino acids long. The germline CDR1 and CDR2 sequences are MDHEN and SYDVKM. The V and J ends lost 6 bases and 8 bases respectively, with 24 bases between them. The DNA of the CDR3 is TGTGCCAGCAGGGAAGGGCGGGTTCGGCTGGGGGGTACGCAGTATTTT. Translating it yields CASREGRVRLGGTQYF.

This chain connects TRBV5-8 to TRBJ2-5, with TRBD1 identical over 7 bases. Trimming cost V 4 bases and J 4 bases; bases outside gene matches: 13. CDR1 and CDR2 (germline): SGHTS, YDEGEE. CDR3 size: 16 residues. CDR3 DNA sequence: TGTGCCAGCAGCCCGAAGCCGGGACAGCCTCGAGAGACCCAGTACTTC. It codes for CASSPKPGQPRETQYF.

This chain connects TRBV7-8 to TRBJ1-5; TRBD1 matches at 8 bases. The trim removed 4 bases at V and 2 bases at J, leaving 1 base unmatched. The germline V gene has CDR1 SGHVS and CDR2 FQNEAQ. This CDR3 comprises 14 residues. In DNA, the CDR3 is TGTGCCAGCAGCTGGGGACAGGGCAATCAGCCCCAGCATTTT. This translates into CASSWGQGNQPQHF.

This clone is labeled medium-sized. Other DNA sequences in the sample encode the same CDR3. For the CDR3, the DNA is TGTGCCAGCTCACCACCGACAGAGAGCTATGGCTACACCTTC. Translating it yields CASSPPTESYGYTF. J is TRBJ1-2 and V is TRBV18; D may be TRBD1 (5 bases). Trimming pared 0 bases from V and 4 bases from J, leaving 9 bases between. Looked up from germline, CDR1 is KGHSH and CDR2 is LQKENI. The length of the CDR3 is 14 residues.

This clone was seen only a few times. This sequence joins TRBV2 and TRBJ1-5; D possibly corresponds to TRBD1 (6 bases). Trimming cost V 5 bases and J 2 bases, with 13 bases left between them. Germline assignment: CDR1 SNHLY and CDR2 FYNNEI. CDR3 length: 15 amino acids. In DNA, the CDR3 is TGTGCCAGCAGTAGACAGGAAACCGGCAATCAGCCCCAGCATTTT. It encodes CASSRQETGNQPQHF.